A selection of T cell receptor beta chains follows, all from one sample in a study of cytomegalovirus exposure and HLA in healthy donors. The protocol was immunoSEQ multiplex PCR, while the TCRdb copy is restricted to in-frame clones and leaves out a portion. The table records approximately 170,000 clones, roughly 84% of them present only once. The sequencing input was PBMCs. These receptors all come from a man aged 30 to 39 in good health and CMV-seropositive. The CDR3 runs from the conserved cysteine through the conserved F or W. A D gene is named only where the DNA matches it firmly. The size entry is marked missing in some rows and otherwise reads once, few, many or a size class.

d_call	clone_size	v_call	j_call	cdr3_aa	cdr3_nt
TRBD1	-	TRBV15	TRBJ1-1	CATSSPRQGARAFF	TGTGCCACCAGCAGTCCCAGACAGGGGGCCCGAGCTTTCTTT
-	-	TRBV6-5	TRBJ1-2	CASSIGMSDYGYTF	TGTGCCAGCAGCATCGGAATGAGCGACTATGGCTACACCTTC
-	few	TRBV21-1	TRBJ2-7	CASSAQAGILSSYEQYF	TGTGCCAGCAGCGCCCAAGCCGGGATCCTAAGCTCCTACGAGCAGTACTTC
TRBD2	-	TRBV7-2	TRBJ2-7	CASSPSGSPYEQYF	TGTGCCAGCAGCCCTAGCGGGAGCCCCTACGAGCAGTACTTC
-	-	TRBV11-2	TRBJ2-7	CASSSSQTHFTQYF	TGTGCCAGCAGCTCGTCCCAGACACACTTTACACAGTACTTC
-	few	TRBV7-6	TRBJ1-6	CASSPGNSPLHF	TGTGCCAGCAGCCCAGGCAATTCACCCCTCCACTTT
TRBD2	-	TRBV2	TRBJ2-4	CASSEAPVGASGRALAKNIQYF	TGTGCCAGCAGTGAAGCGCCTGTTGGGGCTAGCGGGAGGGCCTTGGCCAAAAACATTCAGTACTTC
-	few	TRBV2	TRBJ1-2	CASSADRANYGYTF	TGTGCCAGCAGTGCGGACAGAGCTAACTATGGCTACACCTTC
-	-	TRBV6-5	TRBJ2-7	CASSLGREQYF	TGTGCCAGCAGCCTAGGCCGCGAGCAGTACTTC
-	-	TRBV4-2	TRBJ1-2	CASSQGAREEGYTF	TGTGCCAGCAGCCAAGGCGCCAGGGAGGAGGGCTACACCTTC
-	-	TRBV19	TRBJ1-1	CAATDQVGSVEAFF	TGTGCCGCAACCGACCAGGTTGGAAGTGTTGAAGCTTTCTTT
-	-	TRBV6-5	TRBJ2-5	CASSYVGGRVETQYF	TGTGCCAGCAGTTACGTGGGAGGCCGGGTAGAGACCCAGTACTTC
-	-	TRBV28	TRBJ2-1	CASSLPGTWSNEQFF	TGTGCCAGCAGTTTACCCGGGACTTGGAGTAATGAGCAGTTCTTC